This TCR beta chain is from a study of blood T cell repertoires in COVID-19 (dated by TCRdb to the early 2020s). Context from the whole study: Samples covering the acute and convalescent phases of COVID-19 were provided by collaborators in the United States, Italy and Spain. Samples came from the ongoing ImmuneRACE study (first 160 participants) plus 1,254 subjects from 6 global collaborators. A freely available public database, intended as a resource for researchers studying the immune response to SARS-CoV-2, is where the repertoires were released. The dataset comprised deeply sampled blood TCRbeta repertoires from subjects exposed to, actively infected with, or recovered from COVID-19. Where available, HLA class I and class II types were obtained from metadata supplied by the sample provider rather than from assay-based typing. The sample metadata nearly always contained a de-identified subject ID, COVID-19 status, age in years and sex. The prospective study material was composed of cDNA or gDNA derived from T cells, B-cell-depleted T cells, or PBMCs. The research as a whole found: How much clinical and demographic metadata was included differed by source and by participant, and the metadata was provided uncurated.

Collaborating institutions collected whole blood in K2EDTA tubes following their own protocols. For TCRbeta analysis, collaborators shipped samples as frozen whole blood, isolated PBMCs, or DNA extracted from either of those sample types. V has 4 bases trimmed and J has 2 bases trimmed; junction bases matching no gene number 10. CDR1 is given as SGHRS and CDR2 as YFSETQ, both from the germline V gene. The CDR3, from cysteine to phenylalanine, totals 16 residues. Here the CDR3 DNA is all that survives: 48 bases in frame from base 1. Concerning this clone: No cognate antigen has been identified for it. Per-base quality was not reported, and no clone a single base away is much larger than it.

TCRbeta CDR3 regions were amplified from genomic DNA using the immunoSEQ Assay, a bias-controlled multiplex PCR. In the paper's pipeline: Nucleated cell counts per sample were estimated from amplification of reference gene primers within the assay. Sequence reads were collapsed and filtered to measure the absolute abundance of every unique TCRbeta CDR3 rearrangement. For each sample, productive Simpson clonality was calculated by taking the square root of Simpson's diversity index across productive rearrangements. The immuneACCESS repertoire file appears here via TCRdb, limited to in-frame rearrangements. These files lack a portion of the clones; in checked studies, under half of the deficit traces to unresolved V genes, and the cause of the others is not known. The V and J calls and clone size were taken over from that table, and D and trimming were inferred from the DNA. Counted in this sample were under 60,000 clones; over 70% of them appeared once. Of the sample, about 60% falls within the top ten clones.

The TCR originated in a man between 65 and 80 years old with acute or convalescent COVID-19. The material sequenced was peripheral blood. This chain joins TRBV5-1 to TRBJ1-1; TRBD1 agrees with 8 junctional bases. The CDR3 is CASSPGTGLENTEAFF. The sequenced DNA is TGCGCCAGCAGCCCCGGGACAGGACTCGAAAACACTGAAGCTTTCTTT. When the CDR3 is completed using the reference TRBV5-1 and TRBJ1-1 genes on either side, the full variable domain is KAGVTQTPRYLIKTRGQQVTLSCSPISGHRSVSWYQQTPGQGLQFLFEYFSETQRNKGNFPGRFSGRQFSNSRSEMNVSTLELGDSALYLCASSPGTGLENTEAFFGQGTRLTVV.